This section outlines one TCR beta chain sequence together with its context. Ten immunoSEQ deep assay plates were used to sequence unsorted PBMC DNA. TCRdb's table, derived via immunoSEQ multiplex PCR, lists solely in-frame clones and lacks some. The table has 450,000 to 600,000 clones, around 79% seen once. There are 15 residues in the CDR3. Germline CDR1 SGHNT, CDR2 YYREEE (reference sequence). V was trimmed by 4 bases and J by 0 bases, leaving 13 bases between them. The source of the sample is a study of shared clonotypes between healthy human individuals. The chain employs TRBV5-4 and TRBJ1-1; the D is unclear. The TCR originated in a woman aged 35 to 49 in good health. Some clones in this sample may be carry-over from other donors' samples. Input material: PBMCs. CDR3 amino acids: CASSDGRGLNTEAFF. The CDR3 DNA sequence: TGTGCCAGCAGCGATGGTCGAGGACTGAACACTGAAGCTTTCTTT.